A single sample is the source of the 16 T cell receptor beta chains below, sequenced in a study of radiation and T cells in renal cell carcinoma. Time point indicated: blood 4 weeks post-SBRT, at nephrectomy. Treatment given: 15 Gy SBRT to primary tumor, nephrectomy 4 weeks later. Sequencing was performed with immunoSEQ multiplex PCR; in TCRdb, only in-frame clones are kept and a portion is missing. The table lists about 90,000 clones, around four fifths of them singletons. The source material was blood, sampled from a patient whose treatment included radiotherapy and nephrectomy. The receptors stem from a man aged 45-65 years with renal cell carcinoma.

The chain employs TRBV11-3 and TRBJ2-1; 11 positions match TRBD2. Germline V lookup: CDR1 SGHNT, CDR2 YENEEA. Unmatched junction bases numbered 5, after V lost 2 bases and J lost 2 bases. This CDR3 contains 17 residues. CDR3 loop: CASSLSQLAGAYNEQFF. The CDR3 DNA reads TGTGCCAGCAGCTTATCCCAACTAGCGGGGGCCTACAATGAGCAGTTCTTC.

The CDR3, as DNA: TGCGCCAGCCAATACCAGGACCCCATCACCTCAGGCTATCAGCCCCAGCATTTT. This codes for CASQYQDPITSGYQPQHF. V gene TRBV10-1 combines with J gene TRBJ1-5; D remains ambiguous. Germline-derived CDR1 and CDR2 are WNHNN and SYGVQD (reference sequence). The CDR3 length is 18 residues. Trimming stripped 8 bases from V and 5 bases from J, with 28 bases between.

The CDR3 region is CASSLGTGGGYEQYF. CDR3 coding DNA: TGCGCCAGCAGCTTGGGTACAGGGGGCGGATACGAGCAGTACTTC. The chain uses TRBV5-1 and TRBJ2-7, with 9 nucleotides matching TRBD1. The CDR3 is made up of 15 amino acids. The J segment lost 4 bases and the V segment lost 0 bases, leaving 5 bases of the junction unmatched. The germline gives CDR1 SGHRS, CDR2 YFSETQ.

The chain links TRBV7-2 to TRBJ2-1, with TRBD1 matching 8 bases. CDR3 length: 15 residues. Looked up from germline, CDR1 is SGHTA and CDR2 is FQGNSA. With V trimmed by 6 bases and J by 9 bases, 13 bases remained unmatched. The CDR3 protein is CASSTPGQDQGEQFF. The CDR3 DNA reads TGTGCCAGCAGTACTCCGGGACAGGATCAGGGTGAGCAGTTCTTC.

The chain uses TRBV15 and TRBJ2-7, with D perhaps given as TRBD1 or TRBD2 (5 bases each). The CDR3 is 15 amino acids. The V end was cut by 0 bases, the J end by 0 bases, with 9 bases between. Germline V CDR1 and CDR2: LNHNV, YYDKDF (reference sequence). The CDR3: CATSREAGSSYEQYF. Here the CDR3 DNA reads TGTGCCACCAGCAGAGAGGCAGGGAGCTCCTACGAGCAGTACTTC.

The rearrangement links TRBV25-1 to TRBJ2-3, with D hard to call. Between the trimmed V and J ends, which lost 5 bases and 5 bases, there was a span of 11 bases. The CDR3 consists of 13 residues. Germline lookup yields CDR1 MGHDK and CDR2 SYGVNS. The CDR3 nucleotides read TGTGCCAGCAGTAAAAGGGCAAAAGATACGCAGTATTTT. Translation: CASSKRAKDTQYF.

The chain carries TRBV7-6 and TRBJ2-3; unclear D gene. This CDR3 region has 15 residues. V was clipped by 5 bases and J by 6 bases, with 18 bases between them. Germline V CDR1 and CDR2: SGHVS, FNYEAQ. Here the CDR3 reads CASSPSEATADTQYF. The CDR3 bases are TGTGCCAGCAGCCCCTCCGAGGCGACGGCCGATACGCAGTATTTT.

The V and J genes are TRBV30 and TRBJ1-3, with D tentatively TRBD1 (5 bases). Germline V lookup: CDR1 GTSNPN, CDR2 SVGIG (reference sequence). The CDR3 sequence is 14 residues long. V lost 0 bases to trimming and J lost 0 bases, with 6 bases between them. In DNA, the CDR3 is TGTGCCTGGAGTGTAGGGACCTCTGGAAACACCATATATTTT. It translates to CAWSVGTSGNTIYF.

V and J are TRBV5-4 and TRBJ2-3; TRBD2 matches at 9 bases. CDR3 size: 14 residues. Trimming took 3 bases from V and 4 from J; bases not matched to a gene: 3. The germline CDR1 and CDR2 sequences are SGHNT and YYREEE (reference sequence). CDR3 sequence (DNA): TGTGCCAGCAGCTCAGCGGGGGGCCCAGATACGCAGTATTTT. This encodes CASSSAGGPDTQYF. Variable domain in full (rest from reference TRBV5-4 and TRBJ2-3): ETGVTQSPTHLIKTRGQQVTLRCSSQSGHNTVSWYQQALGQGPQFIFQYYREEENGRGNFPPRFSGLQFPNYSSELNVNALELDDSALYLCASSSAGGPDTQYFGPGTRLTVL.

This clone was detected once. CDR3 region: CASSIGVTASNQPQHF. The CDR3 coding sequence is TGTGCCAGCAGTATAGGCGTGACAGCTAGCAATCAGCCCCAGCATTTT. This chain uses TRBV2 with TRBJ1-5; D perhaps matches TRBD1 (5 bases). V lost 5 bases, J lost 0 bases, and 14 bases lay in between. Germline-derived CDR1 and CDR2 are SNHLY and FYNNEI. The CDR3 has 16 amino acids.

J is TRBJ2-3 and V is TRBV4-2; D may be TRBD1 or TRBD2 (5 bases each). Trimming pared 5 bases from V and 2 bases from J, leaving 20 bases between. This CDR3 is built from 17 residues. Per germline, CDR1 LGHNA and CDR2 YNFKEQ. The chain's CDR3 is CASSIGHGTSSTDTQYF. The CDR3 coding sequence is TGTGCCAGCAGCATCGGACACGGGACGTCGTCCACAGATACGCAGTATTTT.

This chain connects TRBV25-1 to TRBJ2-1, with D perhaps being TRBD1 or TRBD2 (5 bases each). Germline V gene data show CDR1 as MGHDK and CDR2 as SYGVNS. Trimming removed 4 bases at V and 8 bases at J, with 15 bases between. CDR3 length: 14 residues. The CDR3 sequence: CASSGLGDRDEQFF. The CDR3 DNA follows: TGTGCCAGCAGTGGGTTGGGGGATCGGGATGAGCAGTTCTTC.

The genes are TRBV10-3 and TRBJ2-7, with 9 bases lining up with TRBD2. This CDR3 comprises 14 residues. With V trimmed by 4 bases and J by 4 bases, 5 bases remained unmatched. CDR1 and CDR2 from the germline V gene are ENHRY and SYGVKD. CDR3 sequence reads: CAISGASGAYEQYF. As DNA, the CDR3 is TGTGCCATCAGTGGGGCTAGCGGGGCTTACGAGCAGTACTTC.

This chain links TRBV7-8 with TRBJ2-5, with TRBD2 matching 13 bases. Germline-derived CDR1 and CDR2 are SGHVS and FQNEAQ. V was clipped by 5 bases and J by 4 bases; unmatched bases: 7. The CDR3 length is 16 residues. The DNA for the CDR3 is TGTGCCAGCAGCGATACCGGGACTAGCGGGGCAGAGACCCAGTACTTC. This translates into CASSDTGTSGAETQYF.

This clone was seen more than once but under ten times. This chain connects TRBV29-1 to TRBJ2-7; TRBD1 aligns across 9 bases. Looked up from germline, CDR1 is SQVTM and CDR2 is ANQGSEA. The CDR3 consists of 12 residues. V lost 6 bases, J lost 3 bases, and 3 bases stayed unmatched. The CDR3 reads CSVKGQGYEQYF. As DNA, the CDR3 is TGCAGCGTAAAGGGACAGGGCTACGAGCAGTACTTC.

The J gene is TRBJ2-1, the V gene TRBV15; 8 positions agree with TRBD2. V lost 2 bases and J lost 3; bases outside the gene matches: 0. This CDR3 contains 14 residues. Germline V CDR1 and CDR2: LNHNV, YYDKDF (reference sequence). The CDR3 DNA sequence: TGTGCCACCAGCAGAACTAGCGGCTACAATGAGCAGTTCTTC. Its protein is CATSRTSGYNEQFF.